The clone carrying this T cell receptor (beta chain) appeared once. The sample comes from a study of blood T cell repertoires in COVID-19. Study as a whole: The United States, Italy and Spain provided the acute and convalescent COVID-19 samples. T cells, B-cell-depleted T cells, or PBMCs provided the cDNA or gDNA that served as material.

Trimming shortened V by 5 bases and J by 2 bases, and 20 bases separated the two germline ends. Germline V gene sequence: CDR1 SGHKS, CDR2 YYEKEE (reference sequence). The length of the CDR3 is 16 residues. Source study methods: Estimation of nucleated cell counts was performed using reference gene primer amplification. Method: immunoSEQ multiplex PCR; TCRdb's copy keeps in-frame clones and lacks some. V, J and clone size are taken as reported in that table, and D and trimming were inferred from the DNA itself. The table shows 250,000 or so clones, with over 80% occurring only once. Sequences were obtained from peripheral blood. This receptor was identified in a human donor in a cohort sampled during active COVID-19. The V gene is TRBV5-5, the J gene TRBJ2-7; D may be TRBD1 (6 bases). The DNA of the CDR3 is TGTGCCAGCAGATCTGCCGGGACAACGATTCCCTACGAGCAGTACTTC. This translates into CASRSAGTTIPYEQYF.